Listed here are 22 T cell receptor beta chains from one sample, sequenced in a study of cytotoxic CD8 clonotypes in ibrutinib-treated CLL. Profiled with immunoSEQ multiplex PCR; TCRdb holds only in-frame clones, not every one. This sample has approximately 47,000 clones, with more than 55% found just once. Specimen: PBMCs, collected after 24 months of ibrutinib treatment. The receptors were sampled from a human donor with chronic lymphocytic leukemia.

The chain recombines TRBV28 with TRBJ1-5, with D hard to call. V lost 10 bases, J lost 1 base, and 8 bases lay in between. The CDR3 has 12 residues. Looked up from germline, CDR1 is MDHEN and CDR2 is SYDVKM. CDR3 residues: CAIGPSNQPQHF. As DNA, the CDR3 is TGTGCCATCGGGCCAAGCAATCAGCCCCAGCATTTT.

This chain joins TRBV29-1 and TRBJ1-1; TRBD1 is a possible D gene (6 bases). This CDR3 is 14 amino acids long. V lost 5 bases and J 4 bases, leaving 17 bases between the germline ends. The germline gives CDR1 SQVTM, CDR2 ANQGSEA. The CDR3 sequence: CSVQRGDGGTEAFF. CDR3 nucleotide sequence: TGCAGCGTTCAGAGGGGGGATGGTGGCACTGAAGCTTTCTTT.

The chain recombines TRBV6-5 with TRBJ2-5; TRBD1 aligns across 10 bases. Germline CDR1 is MNHEY and CDR2 is SVGAGI. The CDR3 is 15 amino acids. The junction had 4 bases not matched to a gene; V was cut back by 5 bases and J by 1 base. CDR3 in amino acids: CASSRRTGGQETQYF. CDR3 sequence (DNA): TGTGCCAGCAGTCGGAGGACAGGGGGCCAAGAGACCCAGTACTTC.

This clone was counted a single time. The genes are TRBV4-1 and TRBJ1-2; tentatively, D is TRBD1 (5 bases). The CDR3 has 15 residues. The V end lost 5 bases, the J end lost 7 bases, and 20 bases lay between the germline ends. CDR1 is MGHRA and CDR2 is YSYEKL in the germline V gene. The CDR3 protein is CASSYGRGVLVGYTF. As DNA, the CDR3 is TGCGCCAGCAGCTACGGTCGGGGGGTCCTCGTTGGCTACACCTTC.

Ten or more counts support this clone. V usage is TRBV6-1 and J usage is TRBJ2-3; D remains ambiguous. The CDR3 consists of 14 residues. Per the germline V gene, CDR1 is MNHNS and CDR2 is SASEGT. V was trimmed by 1 base and J by 7 bases, leaving 12 bases between them. DNA for the CDR3: TGTGCCAGCAGTGAAGTCTCGTATGGAAATACGCAGTATTTT. It encodes CASSEVSYGNTQYF.

J is TRBJ2-1 and V is TRBV6-1, with D unclear. CDR3 length equals 12 residues. V lost 4 bases to trimming and J lost 9 bases, with 10 bases between them. Germline CDR1 is MNHNS and CDR2 is SASEGT. The CDR3: CASSVRRGEQFF. The DNA of the CDR3 is TGTGCCAGCAGTGTAAGGCGAGGTGAGCAGTTCTTC.

The chain joins TRBV5-1 to TRBJ2-3; TRBD2 might be the D (5 bases). Trimming removed 4 bases at V and 6 bases at J, with 21 bases between. The CDR3 length is 16 residues. CDR1 is SGHRS, CDR2 YFSETQ, per germline. The CDR3 spells CASSPSLMDLSDTQYF. CDR3 DNA: TGCGCCAGCAGCCCTAGCTTGATGGATCTTTCGGATACGCAGTATTTT. The full variable domain, with the rest looked up from reference TRBV5-1 and TRBJ2-3, is KAGVTQTPRYLIKTRGQQVTLSCSPISGHRSVSWYQQTPGQGLQFLFEYFSETQRNKGNFPGRFSGRQFSNSRSEMNVSTLELGDSALYLCASSPSLMDLSDTQYFGPGTRLTVL.

The chain links TRBV11-3 to TRBJ1-6; 7 nucleotides match TRBD1. Germline CDR1 reads SGHNT; CDR2 reads YENEEA. V was clipped by 5 bases and J by 6 bases; unmatched bases: 7. CDR3 length equals 15 residues. The CDR3 loop is CASSRDRDPNSPLHF. DNA of the CDR3: TGTGCCAGCAGCCGAGACAGGGATCCTAATTCACCCCTCCACTTT. Supplemented by reference TRBV11-3 and TRBJ1-6, the full variable domain reads EAGVVQSPRYKIIEKKQPVAFWCNPISGHNTLYWYLQNLGQGPELLIRYENEEAVDDSQLPKDRFSAERLKGVDSTLKIQPAELGDSAVYLCASSRDRDPNSPLHFGNGTRLTVT.

This clone showed up just once. V usage is TRBV4-2 and J usage is TRBJ2-1; 8 nucleotides agree with TRBD2. The germline CDR1 and CDR2 sequences are LGHNA and YNFKEQ. The V segment lost 4 bases and the J segment 8 bases; nucleotides outside the gene matches: 10. The CDR3 consists of 15 residues. The CDR3 DNA reads TGTGCCAGCAGCCCCCCCGGGGGGGGCATTTATGAGCAGTTCTTC. Protein: CASSPPGGGIYEQFF.

This clone was counted only a few times. V gene TRBV15 combines with J gene TRBJ1-2; 7 nucleotides match TRBD1. Germline CDR1 LNHNV, CDR2 YYDKDF (reference sequence). Trimming took 5 bases from V and 10 from J; bases not matched to a gene: 10. CDR3 size: 13 residues. DNA of the CDR3: TGTGCCACCAGCCATGACAGGGACGTTGACTACACCTTC. Translation gives CATSHDRDVDYTF.

The CDR3 DNA reads TGTGCCAGCAGCAGGGGGGCGCACGGGGGAGAGACCCAGTACTTC. This codes for CASSRGAHGGETQYF. The chain links TRBV11-2 to TRBJ2-5; D assignment may be TRBD1 or TRBD2 (6 bases each). The V end was cut by 5 bases, the J end by 4 bases, with 17 bases between. The CDR3 is made up of 15 amino acids. CDR1 SGHAT and CDR2 FQNNGV come from the germline V gene.

This clone was picked up one time. V usage is TRBV7-6 and J usage is TRBJ2-3; perhaps TRBD1 as D (5 bases). V was trimmed by 6 bases and J by 3 bases, leaving 16 bases between them. Germline CDR1 reads SGHVS; CDR2 reads FNYEAQ. The CDR3 runs to 15 residues. CDR3 sequence reads: CASSPGKIRTDTQYF. The CDR3 nucleotides read TGTGCCAGCAGTCCAGGGAAAATTCGAACAGATACGCAGTATTTT.

The genes are TRBV9 and TRBJ2-1, with D maybe TRBD2 (6 bases). This CDR3 has 16 amino acids. Trimming stripped 4 bases from V and 4 bases from J, with 18 bases between. Per the germline V gene, CDR1 is SGDLS and CDR2 is YYNGEE. The CDR3 DNA is TGTGCCAGCAGCCCCCAGGGTCGCGGGGTGTACAATGAGCAGTTCTTC. Protein sequence: CASSPQGRGVYNEQFF.

The sample holds a few counts of this clone. The CDR3 region has the DNA TGCACCAGTGACTATGGCTACACCTTC. Translating it yields CTSDYGYTF. V usage is TRBV29-1 and J usage is TRBJ1-2; no definite D call. Germline assignment: CDR1 SQVTM and CDR2 ANQGSEA. The CDR3 runs to 9 residues.

This clone came up once. The chain carries TRBV6-1 and TRBJ2-1; weak D call: TRBD2 (6 bases). V lost 5 bases to trimming and J lost 10 bases, with 12 bases between them. The CDR3 loop spans 12 amino acids. Germline V gene sequence: CDR1 MNHNS, CDR2 SASEGT. CDR3 sequence (DNA): TGTGCCAGCAGTCTACGAGCGGGCGAGCAGTTCTTC. Protein product: CASSLRAGEQFF.

CDR3 region: CASSQGTGAGDTQYF. DNA of the CDR3: TGCGCCAGCAGCCAGGGGACAGGGGCTGGGGATACGCAGTATTTT. This chain uses TRBV4-1 with TRBJ2-3, with 10 bases aligning to TRBD1. CDR3 size: 15 residues. V was clipped by 3 bases and J by 6 bases; unmatched bases: 6. CDR1 is MGHRA, CDR2 YSYEKL, per germline.

For the CDR3, the DNA is TGTGCCAGCTCACCCGGCCCGGGGCTCGGCGGCTACACCTTC. This encodes CASSPGPGLGGYTF. V gene TRBV18 combines with J gene TRBJ1-2; D possibly corresponds to TRBD1 (5 bases). V lost 3 bases and J 8 bases, leaving 16 bases between the germline ends. Germline V gene sequence: CDR1 KGHSH, CDR2 LQKENI. The CDR3 has 14 residues.

This clone was detected many times. The CDR3 nucleotides read TGCAGCGTTGGTTCGCGACAGGGTCCTGACGAGCAGTACTTC. It yields the protein CSVGSRQGPDEQYF. The chain carries TRBV29-1 and TRBJ2-7; 7 bases map to TRBD1. Germline V gives CDR1 SQVTM, CDR2 ANQGSEA. This CDR3 has 14 amino acids. V shed 4 bases and J 5 bases; nucleotides not matched to a gene: 11.

The chain couples TRBV19 to TRBJ1-2, with D unresolved. This CDR3 comprises 13 residues. The germline CDR1 and CDR2 sequences are LNHDA and SQIVND (reference sequence). Trimming removed 4 bases from V and 4 bases from J, with 10 bases in between. The CDR3 coding sequence is TGTGCCAGTAGTAGGGTGGAGGGCTATGGCTACACCTTC. Protein: CASSRVEGYGYTF.

The chain combines TRBV29-1 with TRBJ1-5; 8 bases align to TRBD1. CDR3 length: 14 residues. Germline CDR1 reads SQVTM; CDR2 reads ANQGSEA. The junction had 4 bases not matched to a gene; V was cut back by 4 bases and J by 2 bases. In nucleotides, the CDR3 is TGCAGCGTTGGCGGACAGGGCGGCAATCAGCCCCAGCATTTT. The encoded protein is CSVGGQGGNQPQHF. The full variable domain, completed using reference TRBV29-1 and TRBJ1-5, is SAVISQKPSRDICQRGTSLTIQCQVDSQVTMMFWYRQQPGQSLTLIATANQGSEATYESGFVIDKFPISRPNLTFSTLTVSNMSPEDSSIYLCSVGGQGGNQPQHFGDGTRLSIL.

The genes are TRBV5-1 and TRBJ2-5; D is ambiguous. Per the germline V gene, CDR1 is SGHRS and CDR2 is YFSETQ. With 0 bases removed from V and 5 bases from J, the gap between germline ends came to 8 bases. This CDR3 is built from 13 residues. The chain's CDR3 is CASSLAFGETQYF. DNA for the CDR3: TGCGCCAGCAGCTTGGCCTTTGGGGAGACCCAGTACTTC.

The CDR3, as DNA: TGTGCCAGGAGGGAGAGGGGGGACTATGGCTACACCTTC. This gives the protein CARRERGDYGYTF. V gene TRBV2 combines with J gene TRBJ1-2, with D possibly TRBD1 on 6 matching bases. The germline V and J ends were trimmed by 9 bases and 3 bases, with 14 bases remaining between them. The germline CDR1 and CDR2 sequences are SNHLY and FYNNEI. The CDR3 consists of 13 residues.